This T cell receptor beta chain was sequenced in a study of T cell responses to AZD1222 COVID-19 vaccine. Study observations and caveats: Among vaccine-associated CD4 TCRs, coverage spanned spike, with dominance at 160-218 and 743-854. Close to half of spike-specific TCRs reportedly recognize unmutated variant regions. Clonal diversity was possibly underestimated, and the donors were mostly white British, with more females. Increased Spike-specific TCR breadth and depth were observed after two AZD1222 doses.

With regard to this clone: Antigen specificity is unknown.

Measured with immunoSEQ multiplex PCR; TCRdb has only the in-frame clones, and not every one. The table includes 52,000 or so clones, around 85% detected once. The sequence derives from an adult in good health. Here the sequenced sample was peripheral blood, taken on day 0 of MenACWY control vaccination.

The CDR3, as DNA: TGTGCCAGCAGCTTGGGGGTAAAACGGACAGGGGTTATAGAGACCCAGTACTTC. Its protein product is CASSLGVKRTGVIETQYF. J is TRBJ2-5 and V is TRBV11-3, with TRBD1 matching 9 bases. Germline CDR1 SGHNT, CDR2 YENEEA. With 3 bases clipped from V and 4 bases from J, the junction kept 15 bases outside the gene matches. This CDR3 is 18 amino acids long.